The following is a T cell receptor (beta chain) sequence with its context. The antigen remains undetermined. Trimming took off 8 bases at V and 2 bases at J, with 16 bases between the two ends. Germline CDR1 ENHRY, CDR2 SYGVKD. This CDR3 is 15 amino acids long. The data were obtained in a study of post-analysis software for immune sequencing data. Incorporated into the TCR beta cDNA libraries were unique molecular identifiers, which served to reduce PCR and sequencing biases. From the PCR reads, TCRdb called clonotypes with MiXCR, one entry per CDR3 protein. In the table there are hundreds of thousands of distinct CDR3 sequences, over 45% of which are singletons. Overall study findings and caveats: Patients carried roughly 5 TRBV segments more frequently than controls did, and TRBV5-6, TRBV5-1 and TRBV20-1 were among them. Compared against controls, patients with multiple sclerosis displayed significantly lower normalized Chao1 diversity.

The sequence was collected from a girl aged 2 to 9 with multiple sclerosis. This chain joins TRBV10-3 and TRBJ2-1, with TRBD2 as a possible D gene (5 bases). Sequenced sample: blood. The CDR3 sequence: CAISAQIAPYNEQFF. The DNA of the CDR3 is TGTGCCATCTCCGCCCAGATAGCGCCCTACAATGAGCAGTTCTTC.